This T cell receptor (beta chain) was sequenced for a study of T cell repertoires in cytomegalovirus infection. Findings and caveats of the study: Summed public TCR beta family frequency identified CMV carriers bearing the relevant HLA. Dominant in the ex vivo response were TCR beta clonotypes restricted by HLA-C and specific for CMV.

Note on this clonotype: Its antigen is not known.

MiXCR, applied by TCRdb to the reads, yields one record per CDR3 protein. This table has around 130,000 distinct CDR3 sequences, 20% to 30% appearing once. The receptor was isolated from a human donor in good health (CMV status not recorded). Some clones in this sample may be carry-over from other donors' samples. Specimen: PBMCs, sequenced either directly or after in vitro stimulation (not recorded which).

The CDR3 sequence: CASSYPKGGGKAHEQYF. The CDR3 nucleotides are TGTGCCAGCAGTTACCCTAAGGGCGGAGGGAAGGCCCACGAGCAGTACTTC. The chain joins TRBV6-2 or TRBV6-3 to TRBJ2-7; tentative D call: TRBD2 (6 bases). CDR3 length: 17 amino acids. Trimming removed 2 bases from V and 5 bases from J, with 22 bases in between. The V gene's germline CDR1 is MNHEY and CDR2 SVGEGT.